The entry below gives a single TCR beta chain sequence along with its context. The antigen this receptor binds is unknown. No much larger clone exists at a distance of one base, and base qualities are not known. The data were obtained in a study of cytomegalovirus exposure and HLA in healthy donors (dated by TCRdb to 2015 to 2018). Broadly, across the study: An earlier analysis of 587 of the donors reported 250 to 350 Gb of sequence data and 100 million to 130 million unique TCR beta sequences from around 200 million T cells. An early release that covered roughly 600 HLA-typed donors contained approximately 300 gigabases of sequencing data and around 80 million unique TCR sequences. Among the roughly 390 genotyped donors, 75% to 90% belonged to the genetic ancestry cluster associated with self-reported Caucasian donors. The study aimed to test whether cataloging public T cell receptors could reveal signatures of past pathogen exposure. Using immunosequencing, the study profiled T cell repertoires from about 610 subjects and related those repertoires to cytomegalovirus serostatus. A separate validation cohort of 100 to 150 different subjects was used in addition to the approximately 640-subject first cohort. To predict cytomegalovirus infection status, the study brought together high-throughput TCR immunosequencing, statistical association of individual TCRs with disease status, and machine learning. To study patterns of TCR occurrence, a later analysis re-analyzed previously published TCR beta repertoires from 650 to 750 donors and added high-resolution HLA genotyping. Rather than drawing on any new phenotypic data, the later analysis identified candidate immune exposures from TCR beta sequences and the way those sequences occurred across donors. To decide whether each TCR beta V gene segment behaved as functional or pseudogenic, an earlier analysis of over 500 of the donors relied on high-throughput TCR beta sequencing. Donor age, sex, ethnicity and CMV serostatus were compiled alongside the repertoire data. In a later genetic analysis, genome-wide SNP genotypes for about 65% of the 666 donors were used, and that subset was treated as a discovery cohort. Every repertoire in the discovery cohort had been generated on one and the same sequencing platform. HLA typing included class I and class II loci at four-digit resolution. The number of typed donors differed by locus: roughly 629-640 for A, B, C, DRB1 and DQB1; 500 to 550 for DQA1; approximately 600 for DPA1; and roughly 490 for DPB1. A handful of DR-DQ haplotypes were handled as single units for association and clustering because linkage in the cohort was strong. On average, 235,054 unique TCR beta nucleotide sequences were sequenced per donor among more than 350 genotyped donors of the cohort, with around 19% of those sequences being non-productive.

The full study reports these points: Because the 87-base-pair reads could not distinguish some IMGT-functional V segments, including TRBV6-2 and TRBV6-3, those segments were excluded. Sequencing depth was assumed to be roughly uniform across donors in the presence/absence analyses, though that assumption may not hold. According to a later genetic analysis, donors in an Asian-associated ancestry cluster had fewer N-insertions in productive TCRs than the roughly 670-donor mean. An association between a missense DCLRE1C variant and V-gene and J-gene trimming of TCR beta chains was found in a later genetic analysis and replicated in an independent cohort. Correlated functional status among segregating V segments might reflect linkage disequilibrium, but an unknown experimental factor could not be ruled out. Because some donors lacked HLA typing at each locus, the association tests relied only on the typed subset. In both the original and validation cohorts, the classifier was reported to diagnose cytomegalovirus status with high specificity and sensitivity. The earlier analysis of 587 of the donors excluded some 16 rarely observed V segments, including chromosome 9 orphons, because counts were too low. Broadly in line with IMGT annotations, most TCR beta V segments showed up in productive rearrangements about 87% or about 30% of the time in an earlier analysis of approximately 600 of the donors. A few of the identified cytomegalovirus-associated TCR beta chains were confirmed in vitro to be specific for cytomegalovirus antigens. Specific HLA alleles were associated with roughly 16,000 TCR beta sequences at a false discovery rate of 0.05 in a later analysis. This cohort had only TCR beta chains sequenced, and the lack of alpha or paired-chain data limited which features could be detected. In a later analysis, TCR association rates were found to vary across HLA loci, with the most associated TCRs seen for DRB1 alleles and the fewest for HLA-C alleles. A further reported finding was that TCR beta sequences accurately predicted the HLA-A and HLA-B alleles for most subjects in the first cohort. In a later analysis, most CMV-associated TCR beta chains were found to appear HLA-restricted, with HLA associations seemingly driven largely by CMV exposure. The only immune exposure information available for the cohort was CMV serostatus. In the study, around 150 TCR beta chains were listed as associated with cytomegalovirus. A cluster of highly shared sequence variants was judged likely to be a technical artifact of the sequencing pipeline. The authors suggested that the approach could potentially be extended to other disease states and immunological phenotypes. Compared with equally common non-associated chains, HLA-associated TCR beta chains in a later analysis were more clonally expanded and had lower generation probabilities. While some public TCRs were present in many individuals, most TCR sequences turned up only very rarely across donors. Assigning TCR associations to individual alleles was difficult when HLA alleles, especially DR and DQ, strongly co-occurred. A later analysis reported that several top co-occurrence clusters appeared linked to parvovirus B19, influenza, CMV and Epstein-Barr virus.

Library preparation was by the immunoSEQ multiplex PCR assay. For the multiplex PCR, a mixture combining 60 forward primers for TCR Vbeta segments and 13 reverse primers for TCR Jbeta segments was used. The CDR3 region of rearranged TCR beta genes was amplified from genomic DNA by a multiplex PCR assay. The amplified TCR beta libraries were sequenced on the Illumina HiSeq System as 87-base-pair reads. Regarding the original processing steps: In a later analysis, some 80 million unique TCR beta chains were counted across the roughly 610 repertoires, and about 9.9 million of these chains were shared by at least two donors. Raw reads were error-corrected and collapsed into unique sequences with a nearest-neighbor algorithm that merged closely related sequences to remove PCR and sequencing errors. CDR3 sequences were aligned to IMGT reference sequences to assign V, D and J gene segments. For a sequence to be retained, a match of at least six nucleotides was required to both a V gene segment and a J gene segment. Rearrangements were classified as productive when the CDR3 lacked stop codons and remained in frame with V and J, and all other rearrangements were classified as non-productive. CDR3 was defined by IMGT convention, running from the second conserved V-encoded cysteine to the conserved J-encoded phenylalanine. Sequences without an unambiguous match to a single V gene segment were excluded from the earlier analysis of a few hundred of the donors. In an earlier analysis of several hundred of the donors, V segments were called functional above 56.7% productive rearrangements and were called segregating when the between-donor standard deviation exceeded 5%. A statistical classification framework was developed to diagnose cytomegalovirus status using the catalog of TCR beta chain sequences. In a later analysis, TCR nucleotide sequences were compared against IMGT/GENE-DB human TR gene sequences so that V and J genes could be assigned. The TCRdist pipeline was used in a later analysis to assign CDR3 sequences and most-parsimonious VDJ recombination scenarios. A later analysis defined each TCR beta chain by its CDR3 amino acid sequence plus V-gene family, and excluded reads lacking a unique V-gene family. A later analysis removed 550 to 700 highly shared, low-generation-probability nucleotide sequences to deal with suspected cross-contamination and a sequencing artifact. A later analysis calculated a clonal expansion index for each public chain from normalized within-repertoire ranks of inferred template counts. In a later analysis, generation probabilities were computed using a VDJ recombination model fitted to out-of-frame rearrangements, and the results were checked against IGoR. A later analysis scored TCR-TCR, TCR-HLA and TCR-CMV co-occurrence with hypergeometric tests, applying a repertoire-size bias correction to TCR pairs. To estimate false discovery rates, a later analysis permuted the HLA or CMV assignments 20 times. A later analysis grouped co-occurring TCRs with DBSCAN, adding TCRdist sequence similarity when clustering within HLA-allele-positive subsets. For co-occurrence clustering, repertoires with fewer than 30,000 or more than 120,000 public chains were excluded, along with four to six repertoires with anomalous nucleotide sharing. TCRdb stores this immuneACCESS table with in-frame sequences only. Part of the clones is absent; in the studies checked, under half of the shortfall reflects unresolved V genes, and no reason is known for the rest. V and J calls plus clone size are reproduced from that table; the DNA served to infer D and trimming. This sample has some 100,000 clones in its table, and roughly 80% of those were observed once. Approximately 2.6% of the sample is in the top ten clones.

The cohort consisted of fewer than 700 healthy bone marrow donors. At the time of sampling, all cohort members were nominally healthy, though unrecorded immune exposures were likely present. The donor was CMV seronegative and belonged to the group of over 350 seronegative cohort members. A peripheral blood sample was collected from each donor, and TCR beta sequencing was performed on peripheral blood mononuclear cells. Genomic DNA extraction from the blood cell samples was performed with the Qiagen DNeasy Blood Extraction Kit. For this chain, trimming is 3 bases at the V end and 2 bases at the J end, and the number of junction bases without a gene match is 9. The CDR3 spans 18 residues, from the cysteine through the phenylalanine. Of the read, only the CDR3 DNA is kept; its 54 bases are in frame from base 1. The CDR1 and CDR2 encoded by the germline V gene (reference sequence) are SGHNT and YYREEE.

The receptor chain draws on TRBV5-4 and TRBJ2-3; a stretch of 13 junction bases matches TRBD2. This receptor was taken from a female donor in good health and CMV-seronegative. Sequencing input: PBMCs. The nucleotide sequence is TGTGCCAGCAGCTGGGATGGGACTAGCGGGACTCTCACAGATACGCAGTATTTT. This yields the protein CASSWDGTSGTLTDTQYF.